The clone carrying this T cell receptor (beta chain) was picked up one time. From germline, CDR1 is MNHNS and CDR2 SASEGT. The CDR3 runs to 14 residues. The V end was cut by 3 bases, the J end by 5 bases, with 11 bases between. Method: immunoSEQ multiplex PCR; TCRdb's copy keeps in-frame clones and lacks some. The table includes 96,000 or so clones, approximately 93% detected once. This entry is derived from a study of control samples from healthy donors and cancer patients. The rearrangement joins TRBV6-1 to TRBJ1-5; D call uncertain. The sequence derives from a man aged 18 to 35 in good health. The source material was blood. CDR3 nucleotide sequence: TGTGCCAGCAGTGACGAAGGGTTCTATCAGCCCCAGCATTTT. It yields the protein CASSDEGFYQPQHF.